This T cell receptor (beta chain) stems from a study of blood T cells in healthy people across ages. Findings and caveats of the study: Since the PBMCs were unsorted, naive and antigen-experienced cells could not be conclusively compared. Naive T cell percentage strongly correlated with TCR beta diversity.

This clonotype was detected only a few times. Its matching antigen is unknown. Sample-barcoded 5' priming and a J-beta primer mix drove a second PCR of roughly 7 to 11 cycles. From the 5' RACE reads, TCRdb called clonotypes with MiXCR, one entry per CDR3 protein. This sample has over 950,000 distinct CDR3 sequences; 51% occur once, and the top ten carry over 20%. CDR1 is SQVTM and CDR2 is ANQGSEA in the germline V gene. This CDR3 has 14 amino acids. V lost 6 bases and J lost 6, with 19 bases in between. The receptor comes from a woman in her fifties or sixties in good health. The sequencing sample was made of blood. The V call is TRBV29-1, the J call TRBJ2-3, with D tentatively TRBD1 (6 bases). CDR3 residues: CSVRGHLAGDTQYF. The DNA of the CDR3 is TGCAGCGTCCGGGGACACCTGGCAGGGGATACGCAGTATTTT.